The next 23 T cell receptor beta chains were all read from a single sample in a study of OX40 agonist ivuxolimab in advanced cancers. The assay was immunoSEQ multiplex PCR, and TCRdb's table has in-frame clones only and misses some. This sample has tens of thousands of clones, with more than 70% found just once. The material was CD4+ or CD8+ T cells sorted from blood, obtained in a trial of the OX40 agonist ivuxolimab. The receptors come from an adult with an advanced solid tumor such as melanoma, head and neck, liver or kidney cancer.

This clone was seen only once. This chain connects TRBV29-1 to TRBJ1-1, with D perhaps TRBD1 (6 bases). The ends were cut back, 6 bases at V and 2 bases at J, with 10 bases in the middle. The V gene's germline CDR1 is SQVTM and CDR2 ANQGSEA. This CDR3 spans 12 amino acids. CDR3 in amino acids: CSVSQGNTEAFF. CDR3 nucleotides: TGCAGCGTCTCACAGGGTAACACTGAAGCTTTCTTT. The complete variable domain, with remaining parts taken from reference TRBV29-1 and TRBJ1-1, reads SAVISQKPSRDICQRGTSLTIQCQVDSQVTMMFWYRQQPGQSLTLIATANQGSEATYESGFVIDKFPISRPNLTFSTLTVSNMSPEDSSIYLCSVSQGNTEAFFGQGTRLTVV.

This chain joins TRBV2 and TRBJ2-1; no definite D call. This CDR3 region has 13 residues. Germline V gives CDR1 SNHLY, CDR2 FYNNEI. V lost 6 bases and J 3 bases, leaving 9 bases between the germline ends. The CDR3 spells CASSLEDYNEQFF. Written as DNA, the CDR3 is TGTGCCAGCAGCCTGGAAGACTACAATGAGCAGTTCTTC.

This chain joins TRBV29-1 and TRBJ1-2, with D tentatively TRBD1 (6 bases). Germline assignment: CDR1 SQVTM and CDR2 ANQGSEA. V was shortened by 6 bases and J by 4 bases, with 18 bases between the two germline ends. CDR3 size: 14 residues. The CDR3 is CSVGGQGLGYGYTF. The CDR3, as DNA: TGCAGCGTGGGGGGGCAGGGACTGGGCTATGGCTACACCTTC.

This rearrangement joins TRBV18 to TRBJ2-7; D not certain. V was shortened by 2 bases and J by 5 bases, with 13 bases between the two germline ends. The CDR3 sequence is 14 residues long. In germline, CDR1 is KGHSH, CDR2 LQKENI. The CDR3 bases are TGTGCCAGCTCACCAAACCCCCGCAGCCACGAGCAGTACTTC. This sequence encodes CASSPNPRSHEQYF.

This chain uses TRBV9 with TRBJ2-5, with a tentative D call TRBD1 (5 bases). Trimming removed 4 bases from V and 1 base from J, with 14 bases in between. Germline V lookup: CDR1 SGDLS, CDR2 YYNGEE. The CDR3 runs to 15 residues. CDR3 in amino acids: CASSSIGAAQETQYF. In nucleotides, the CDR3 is TGTGCCAGCAGCTCAATTGGGGCTGCCCAAGAGACCCAGTACTTC. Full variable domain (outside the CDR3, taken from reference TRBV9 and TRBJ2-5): DSGVTQTPKHLITATGQRVTLRCSPRSGDLSVYWYQQSLDQGLQFLIQYYNGEERAKGNILERFSAQQFPDLHSELNLSSLELGDSALYFCASSSIGAAQETQYFGPGTRLLVL.

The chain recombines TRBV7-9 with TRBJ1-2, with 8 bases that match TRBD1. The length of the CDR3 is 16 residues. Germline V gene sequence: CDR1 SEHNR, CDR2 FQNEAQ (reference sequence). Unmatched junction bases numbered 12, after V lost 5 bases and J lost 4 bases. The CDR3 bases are TGTGCCAGCAGCCTCGCCCCCGGGACAGGCGCCTATGGCTACACCTTC. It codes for CASSLAPGTGAYGYTF.

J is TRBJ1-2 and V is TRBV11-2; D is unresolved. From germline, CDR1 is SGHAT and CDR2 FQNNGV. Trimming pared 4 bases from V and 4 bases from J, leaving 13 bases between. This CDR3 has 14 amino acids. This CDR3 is CASSSTDLFYGYTF. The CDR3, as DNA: TGTGCCAGCAGCTCTACGGACTTGTTCTATGGCTACACCTTC.

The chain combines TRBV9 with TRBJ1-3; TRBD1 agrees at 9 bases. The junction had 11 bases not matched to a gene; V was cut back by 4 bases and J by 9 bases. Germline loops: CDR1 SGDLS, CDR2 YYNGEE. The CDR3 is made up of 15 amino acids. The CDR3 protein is CASSPQQGAQATIYF. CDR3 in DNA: TGTGCCAGCAGCCCCCAACAGGGGGCGCAGGCCACCATATATTTT.

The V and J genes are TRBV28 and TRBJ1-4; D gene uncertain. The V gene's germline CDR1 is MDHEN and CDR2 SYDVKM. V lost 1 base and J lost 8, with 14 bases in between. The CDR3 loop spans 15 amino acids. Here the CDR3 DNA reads TGTGCCAGCAGTTTATCCTGGCTCGAGCGGGAAAAACTGTTTTTT. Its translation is CASSLSWLEREKLFF.

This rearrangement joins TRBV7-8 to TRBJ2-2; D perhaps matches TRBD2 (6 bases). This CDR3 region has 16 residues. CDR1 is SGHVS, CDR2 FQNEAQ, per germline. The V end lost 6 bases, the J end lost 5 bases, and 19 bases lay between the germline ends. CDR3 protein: CASRLSRGLPTGELFF. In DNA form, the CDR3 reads TGTGCCAGCAGGCTTAGCCGTGGACTACCTACCGGGGAGCTGTTTTTT.

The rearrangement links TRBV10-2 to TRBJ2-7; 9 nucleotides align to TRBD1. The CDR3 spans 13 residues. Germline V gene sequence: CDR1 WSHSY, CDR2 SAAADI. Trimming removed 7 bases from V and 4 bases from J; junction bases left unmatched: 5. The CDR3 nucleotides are TGCGCCAGCATGCGGGGGACAGGGTACGAGCAGTACTTC. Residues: CASMRGTGYEQYF.

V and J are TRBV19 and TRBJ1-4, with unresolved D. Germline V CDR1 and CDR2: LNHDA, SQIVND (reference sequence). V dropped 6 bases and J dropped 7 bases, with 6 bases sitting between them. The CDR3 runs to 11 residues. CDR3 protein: CASRMGEKLFF. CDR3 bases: TGTGCCAGTAGGATGGGTGAAAAACTGTTTTTT.

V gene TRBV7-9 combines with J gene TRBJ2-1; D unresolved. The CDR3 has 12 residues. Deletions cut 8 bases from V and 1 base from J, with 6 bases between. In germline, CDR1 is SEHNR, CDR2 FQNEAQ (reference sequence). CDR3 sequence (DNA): TGTGCCAGCGTGGGTTCCTACAATGAGCAGTTCTTC. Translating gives CASVGSYNEQFF.

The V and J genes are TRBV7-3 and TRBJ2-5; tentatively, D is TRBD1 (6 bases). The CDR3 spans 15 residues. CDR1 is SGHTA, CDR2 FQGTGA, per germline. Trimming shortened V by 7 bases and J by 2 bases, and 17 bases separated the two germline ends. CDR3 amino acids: CASNPQSTGQETQYF. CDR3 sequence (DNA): TGTGCCAGCAACCCCCAGTCGACAGGTCAAGAGACCCAGTACTTC.

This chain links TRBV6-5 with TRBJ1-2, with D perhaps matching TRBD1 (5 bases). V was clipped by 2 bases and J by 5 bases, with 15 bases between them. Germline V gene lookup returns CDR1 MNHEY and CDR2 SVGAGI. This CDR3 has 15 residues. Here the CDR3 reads CASSYQGGAGYGYTF. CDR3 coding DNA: TGTGCCAGCAGTTACCAGGGTGGAGCGGGGTATGGCTACACCTTC.

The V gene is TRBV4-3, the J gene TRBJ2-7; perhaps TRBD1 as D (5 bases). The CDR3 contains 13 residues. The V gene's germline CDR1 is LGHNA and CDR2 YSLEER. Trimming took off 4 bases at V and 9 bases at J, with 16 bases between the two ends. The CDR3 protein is CASSPLGQGGQYF. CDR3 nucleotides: TGCGCCAGCAGCCCCCTGGGGCAGGGCGGGCAGTACTTC.

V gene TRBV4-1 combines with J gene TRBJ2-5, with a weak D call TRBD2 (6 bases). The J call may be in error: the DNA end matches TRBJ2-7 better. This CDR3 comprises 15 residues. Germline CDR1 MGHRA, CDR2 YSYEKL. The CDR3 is CASSQGLGPDYEQYF. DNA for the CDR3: TGCGCCAGCAGCCAAGGACTAGGTCCGGACTACGAGCAGTACTTC.

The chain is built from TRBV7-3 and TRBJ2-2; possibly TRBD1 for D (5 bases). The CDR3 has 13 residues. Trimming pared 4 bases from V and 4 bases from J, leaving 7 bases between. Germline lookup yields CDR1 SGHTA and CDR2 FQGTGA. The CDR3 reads CASSYDSTGELFF. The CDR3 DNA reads TGTGCCAGCAGCTATGACAGCACCGGGGAGCTGTTTTTT.

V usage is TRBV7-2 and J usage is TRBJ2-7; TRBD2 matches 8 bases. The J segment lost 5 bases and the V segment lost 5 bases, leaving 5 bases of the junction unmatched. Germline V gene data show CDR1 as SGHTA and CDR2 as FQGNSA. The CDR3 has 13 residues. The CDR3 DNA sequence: TGTGCCAGCAGCATGAGCGGGGGACACGAGCAGTACTTC. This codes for CASSMSGGHEQYF.

CDR3 sequence reads: CASKTGTEWNQPQHF. In DNA form, the CDR3 reads TGTGCCAGCAAGACTGGGACCGAATGGAATCAGCCCCAGCATTTT. The J gene is TRBJ1-5, the V gene TRBV5-6; D may be TRBD1 (5 bases). V gave up 6 bases and J gave up 4 bases, with 17 bases separating them. The germline V gene has CDR1 SGHDT and CDR2 YYEEEE. This CDR3 has 15 amino acids.

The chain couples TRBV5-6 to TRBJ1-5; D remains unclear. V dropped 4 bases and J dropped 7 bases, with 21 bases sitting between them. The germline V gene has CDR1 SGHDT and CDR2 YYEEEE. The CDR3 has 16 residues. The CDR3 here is CASSPPGGRGEQPQHF. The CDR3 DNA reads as TGTGCCAGCAGCCCCCCAGGCGGCCGTGGGGAACAGCCCCAGCATTTT.

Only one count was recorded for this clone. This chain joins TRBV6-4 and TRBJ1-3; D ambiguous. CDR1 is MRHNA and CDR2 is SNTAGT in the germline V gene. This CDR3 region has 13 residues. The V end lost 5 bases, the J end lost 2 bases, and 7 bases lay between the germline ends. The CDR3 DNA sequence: TGTGCCAGCAGTCAGGAAGCTGGAAACACCATATATTTT. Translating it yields CASSQEAGNTIYF.

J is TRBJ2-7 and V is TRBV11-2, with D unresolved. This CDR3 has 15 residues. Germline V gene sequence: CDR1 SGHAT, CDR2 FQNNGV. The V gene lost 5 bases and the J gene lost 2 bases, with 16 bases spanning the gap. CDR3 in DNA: TGTGCCAGCAGCCTTACCTCGAGCCGAGCCTACGAGCAGTACTTC. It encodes CASSLTSSRAYEQYF.